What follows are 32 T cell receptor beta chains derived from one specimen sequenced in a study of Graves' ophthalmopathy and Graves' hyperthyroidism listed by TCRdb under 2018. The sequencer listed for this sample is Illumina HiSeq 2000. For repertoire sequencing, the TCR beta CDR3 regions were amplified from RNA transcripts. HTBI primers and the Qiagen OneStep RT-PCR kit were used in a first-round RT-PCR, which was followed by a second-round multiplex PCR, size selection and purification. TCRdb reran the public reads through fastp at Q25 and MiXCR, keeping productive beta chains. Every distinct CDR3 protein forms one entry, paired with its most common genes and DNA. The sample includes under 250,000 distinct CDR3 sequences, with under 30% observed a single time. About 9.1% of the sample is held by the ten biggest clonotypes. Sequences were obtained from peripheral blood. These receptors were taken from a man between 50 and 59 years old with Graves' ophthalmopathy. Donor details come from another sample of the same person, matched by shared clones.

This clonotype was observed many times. CDR3 nucleotides: TGTGCCAGCAGCTTAGTCCCTTGGCACTCCCATTGGTATGGCTACACCTTC. This encodes CASSLVPWHSHWYGYTF. The V gene is TRBV11-2, the J gene TRBJ1-2; D is unclear. V dropped 1 base and J dropped 5 bases, with 20 bases sitting between them. Germline V gives CDR1 SGHAT, CDR2 FQNNGV. This CDR3 is 17 amino acids long.

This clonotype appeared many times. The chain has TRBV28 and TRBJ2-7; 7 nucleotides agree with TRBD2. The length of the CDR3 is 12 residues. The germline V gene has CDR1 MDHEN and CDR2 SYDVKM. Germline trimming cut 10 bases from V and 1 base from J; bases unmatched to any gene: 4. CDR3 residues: CATYGGSYEQYF. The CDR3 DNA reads TGTGCCACCTACGGGGGGTCCTACGAGCAGTACTTC. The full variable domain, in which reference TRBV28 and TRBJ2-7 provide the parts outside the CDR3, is DVKVTQSSRYLVKRTGEKVFLECVQDMDHENMFWYRQDPGLGLRLIYFSYDVKMKEKGDIPEGYSVSREKKERFSLILESASTNQTSMYLCATYGGSYEQYFGPGTRLTVT.

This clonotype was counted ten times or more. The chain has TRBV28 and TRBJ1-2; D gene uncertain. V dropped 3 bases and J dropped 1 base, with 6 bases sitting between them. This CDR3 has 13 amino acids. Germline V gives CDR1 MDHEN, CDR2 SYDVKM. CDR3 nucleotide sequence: TGTGCCAGCAGTTTCGACCTTAACTATGGCTACACCTTC. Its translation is CASSFDLNYGYTF.

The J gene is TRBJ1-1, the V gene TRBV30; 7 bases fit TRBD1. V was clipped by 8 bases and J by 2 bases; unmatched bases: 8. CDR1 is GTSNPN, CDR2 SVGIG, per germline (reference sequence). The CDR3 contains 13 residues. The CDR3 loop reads CAMETGANTEAFF. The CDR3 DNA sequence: TGTGCCATGGAAACAGGGGCCAACACTGAAGCTTTCTTT.

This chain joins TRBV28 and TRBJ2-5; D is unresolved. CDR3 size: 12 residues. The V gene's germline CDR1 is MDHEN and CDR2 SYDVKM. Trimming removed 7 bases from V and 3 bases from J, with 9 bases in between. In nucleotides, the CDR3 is TGTGCCAGCAACAATTGGGAAGAGACCCAGTACTTC. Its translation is CASNNWEETQYF.

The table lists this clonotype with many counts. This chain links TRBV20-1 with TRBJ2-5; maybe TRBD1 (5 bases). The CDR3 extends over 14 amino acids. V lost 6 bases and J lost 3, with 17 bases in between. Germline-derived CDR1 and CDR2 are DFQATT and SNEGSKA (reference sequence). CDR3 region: CSAAKTVLKETQYF. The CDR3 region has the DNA TGCAGTGCGGCCAAGACAGTCCTGAAAGAGACCCAGTACTTC.

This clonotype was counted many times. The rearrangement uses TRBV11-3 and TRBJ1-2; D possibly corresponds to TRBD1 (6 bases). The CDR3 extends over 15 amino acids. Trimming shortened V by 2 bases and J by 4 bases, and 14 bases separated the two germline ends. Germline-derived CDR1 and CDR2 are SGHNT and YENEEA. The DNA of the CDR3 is TGTGCCAGCAGCTTACCTAGGGGGGGCAGCTATGGCTACACCTTC. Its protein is CASSLPRGGSYGYTF. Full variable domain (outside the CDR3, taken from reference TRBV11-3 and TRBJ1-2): EAGVVQSPRYKIIEKKQPVAFWCNPISGHNTLYWYLQNLGQGPELLIRYENEEAVDDSQLPKDRFSAERLKGVDSTLKIQPAELGDSAVYLCASSLPRGGSYGYTFGSGTRLTVV.

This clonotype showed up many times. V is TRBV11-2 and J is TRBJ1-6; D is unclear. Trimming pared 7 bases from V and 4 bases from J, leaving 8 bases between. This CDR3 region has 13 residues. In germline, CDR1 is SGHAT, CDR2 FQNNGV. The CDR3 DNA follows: TGTGCCAGCACCCCAAATTATAATTCACCCCTCCACTTT. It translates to CASTPNYNSPLHF.

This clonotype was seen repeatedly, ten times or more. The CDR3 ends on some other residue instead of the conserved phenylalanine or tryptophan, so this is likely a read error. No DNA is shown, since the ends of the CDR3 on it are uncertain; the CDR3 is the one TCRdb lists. CDR3 sequence reads: CASSLRDRTL. The V call is TRBV14, the J call TRBJ1-5; the table's D call of TRBD1 was not tested on the DNA. The CDR3 totals 10 residues, both ends included. Germline V gene data show CDR1 as SGHDN and CDR2 as FVKESK.

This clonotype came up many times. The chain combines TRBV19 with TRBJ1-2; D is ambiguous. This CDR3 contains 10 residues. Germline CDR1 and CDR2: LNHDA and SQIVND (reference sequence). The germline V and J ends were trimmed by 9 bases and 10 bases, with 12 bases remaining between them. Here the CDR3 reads CASLDHFYTF. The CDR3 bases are TGTGCCAGCTTAGACCACTTCTACACCTTC.

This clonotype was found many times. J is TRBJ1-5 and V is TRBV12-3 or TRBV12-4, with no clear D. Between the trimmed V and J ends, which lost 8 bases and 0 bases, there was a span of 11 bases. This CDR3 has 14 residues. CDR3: CASSTTISNQPQHF. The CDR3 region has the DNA TGTGCCAGCTCGACTACGATTAGCAATCAGCCCCAGCATTTT.

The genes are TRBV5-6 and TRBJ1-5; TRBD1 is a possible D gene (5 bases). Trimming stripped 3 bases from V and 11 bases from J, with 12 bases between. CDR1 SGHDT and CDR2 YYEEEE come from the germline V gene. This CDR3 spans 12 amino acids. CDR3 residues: CASSSGRAAQHF. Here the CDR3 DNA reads TGTGCCAGCAGCTCAGGGCGGGCAGCCCAGCATTTT.

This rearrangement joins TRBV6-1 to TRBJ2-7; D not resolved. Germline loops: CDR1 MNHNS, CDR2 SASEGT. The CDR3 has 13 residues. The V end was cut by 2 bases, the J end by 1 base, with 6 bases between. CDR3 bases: TGTGCCAGCAGTGAATTGCGGTCCTACGAGCAGTACTTC. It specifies CASSELRSYEQYF.

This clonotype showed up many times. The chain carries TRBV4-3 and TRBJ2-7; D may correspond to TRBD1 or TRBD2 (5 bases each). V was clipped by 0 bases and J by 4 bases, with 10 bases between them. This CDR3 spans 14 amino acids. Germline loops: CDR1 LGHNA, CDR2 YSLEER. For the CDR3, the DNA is TGCGCCAGCAGCCAAGATCTTGGGGGATACGAGCAGTACTTC. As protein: CASSQDLGGYEQYF.

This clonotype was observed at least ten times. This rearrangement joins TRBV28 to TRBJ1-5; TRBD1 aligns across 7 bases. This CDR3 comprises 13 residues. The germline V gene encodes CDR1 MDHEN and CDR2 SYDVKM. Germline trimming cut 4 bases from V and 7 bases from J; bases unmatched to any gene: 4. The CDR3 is CASSSGGRQPQHF. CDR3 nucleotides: TGTGCCAGCAGTTCAGGGGGACGGCAGCCCCAGCATTTT.

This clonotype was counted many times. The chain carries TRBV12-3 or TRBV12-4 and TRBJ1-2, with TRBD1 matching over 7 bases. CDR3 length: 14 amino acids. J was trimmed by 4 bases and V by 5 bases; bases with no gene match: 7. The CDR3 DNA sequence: TGTGCCAGCAGTCCTCGGACAGGAACCTATGGCTACACCTTC. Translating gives CASSPRTGTYGYTF.

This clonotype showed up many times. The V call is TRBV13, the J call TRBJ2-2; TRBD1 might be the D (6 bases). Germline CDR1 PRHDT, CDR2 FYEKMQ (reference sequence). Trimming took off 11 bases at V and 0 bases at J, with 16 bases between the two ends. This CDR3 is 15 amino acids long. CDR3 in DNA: TGTGCCTCCACAACTGGGACACCGAACACCGGGGAGCTGTTTTTT. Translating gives CASTTGTPNTGELFF.

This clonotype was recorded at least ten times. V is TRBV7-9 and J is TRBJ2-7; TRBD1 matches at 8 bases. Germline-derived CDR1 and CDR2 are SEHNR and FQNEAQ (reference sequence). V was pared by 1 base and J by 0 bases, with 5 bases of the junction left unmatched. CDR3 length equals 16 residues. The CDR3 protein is CASSLGTGTLSYEQYF. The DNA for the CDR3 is TGTGCCAGCAGCTTAGGGACAGGGACCCTCTCCTACGAGCAGTACTTC.

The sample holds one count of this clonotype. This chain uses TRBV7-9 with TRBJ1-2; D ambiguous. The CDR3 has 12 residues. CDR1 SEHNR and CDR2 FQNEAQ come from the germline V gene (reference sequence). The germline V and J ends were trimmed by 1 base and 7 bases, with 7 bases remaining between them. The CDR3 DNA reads TGTGCCAGCAGCTTAGAGGGAGTTGGCTACACCTTC. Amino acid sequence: CASSLEGVGYTF.

CDR3 sequence (DNA): TGTGCCAGCAGCGTAGCTGAGGGGGCTAATTCACCCCTCCACTTT. Encoded protein: CASSVAEGANSPLHF. The chain employs TRBV28 and TRBJ1-6; TRBD1 matches at 7 bases. Looked up from germline, CDR1 is MDHEN and CDR2 is SYDVKM. The CDR3 length is 15 residues. V gave up 6 bases and J gave up 6 bases; unmatched junction bases: 8.

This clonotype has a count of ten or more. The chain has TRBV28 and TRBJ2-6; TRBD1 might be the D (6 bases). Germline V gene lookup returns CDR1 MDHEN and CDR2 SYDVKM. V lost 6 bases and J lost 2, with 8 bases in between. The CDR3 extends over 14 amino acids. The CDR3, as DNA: TGTGCCAGCAGGCAGGGGACTGGGGCCAACGTCCTGACTTTC. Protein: CASRQGTGANVLTF. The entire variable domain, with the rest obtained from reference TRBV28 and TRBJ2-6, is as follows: DVKVTQSSRYLVKRTGEKVFLECVQDMDHENMFWYRQDPGLGLRLIYFSYDVKMKEKGDIPEGYSVSREKKERFSLILESASTNQTSMYLCASRQGTGANVLTFGAGSRLTVL.

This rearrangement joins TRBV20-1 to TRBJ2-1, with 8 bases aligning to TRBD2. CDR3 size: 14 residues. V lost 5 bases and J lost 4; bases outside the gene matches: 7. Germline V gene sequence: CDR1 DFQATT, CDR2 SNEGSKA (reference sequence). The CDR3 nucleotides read TGCAGTGCTGCCCGGGGGGGGGTATACAATGAGCAGTTCTTC. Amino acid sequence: CSAARGGVYNEQFF.

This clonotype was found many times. CDR3 DNA: TGTGCCAGCAGCAACAGGGGCGGTACCTACGAGCAGTACTTC. This translates into CASSNRGGTYEQYF. The V call is TRBV25-1, the J call TRBJ2-7; 7 bases align to TRBD1. Germline CDR1 MGHDK, CDR2 SYGVNS. After removal of 6 bases from V and 2 bases from J, the junction contained 7 bases not matched to a gene. The CDR3 is made up of 14 amino acids.

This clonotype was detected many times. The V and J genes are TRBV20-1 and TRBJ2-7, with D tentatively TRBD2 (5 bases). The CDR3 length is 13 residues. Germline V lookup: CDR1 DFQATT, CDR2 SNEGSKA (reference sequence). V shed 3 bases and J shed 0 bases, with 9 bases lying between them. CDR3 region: CSARAAVSYEQYF. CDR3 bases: TGCAGTGCTAGGGCAGCGGTCTCCTACGAGCAGTACTTC.

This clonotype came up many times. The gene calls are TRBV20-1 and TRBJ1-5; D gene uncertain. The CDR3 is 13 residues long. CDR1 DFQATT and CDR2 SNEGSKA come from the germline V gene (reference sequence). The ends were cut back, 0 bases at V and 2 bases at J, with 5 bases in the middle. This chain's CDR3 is CSAREAGNQPQHF. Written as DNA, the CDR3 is TGCAGTGCTAGAGAGGCAGGCAATCAGCCCCAGCATTTT.

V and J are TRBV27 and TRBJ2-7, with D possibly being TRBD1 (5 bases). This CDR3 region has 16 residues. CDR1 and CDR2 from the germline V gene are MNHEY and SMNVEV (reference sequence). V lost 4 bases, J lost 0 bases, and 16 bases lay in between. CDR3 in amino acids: CASSSSRGHSSYEQYF. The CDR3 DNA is TGTGCCAGCAGTTCCTCTAGGGGCCACAGCTCCTACGAGCAGTACTTC.

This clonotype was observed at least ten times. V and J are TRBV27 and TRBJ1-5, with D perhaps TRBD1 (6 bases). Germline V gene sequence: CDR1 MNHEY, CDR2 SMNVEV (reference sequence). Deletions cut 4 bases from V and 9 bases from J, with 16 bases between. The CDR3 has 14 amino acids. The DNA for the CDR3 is TGTGCCAGCAGTTCCTGGGACAAGGATGGGCCCCAGCATTTT. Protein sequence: CASSSWDKDGPQHF.

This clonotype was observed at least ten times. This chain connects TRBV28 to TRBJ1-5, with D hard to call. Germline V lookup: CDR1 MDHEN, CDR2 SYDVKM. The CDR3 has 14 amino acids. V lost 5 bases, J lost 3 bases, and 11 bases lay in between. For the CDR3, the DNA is TGTGCCAGCAGTCTAAGCGGAGTCAATCAGCCCCAGCATTTT. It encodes CASSLSGVNQPQHF.

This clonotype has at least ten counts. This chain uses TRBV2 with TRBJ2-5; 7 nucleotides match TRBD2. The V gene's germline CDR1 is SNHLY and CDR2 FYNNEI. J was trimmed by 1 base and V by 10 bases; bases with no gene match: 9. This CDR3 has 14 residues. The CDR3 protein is CATGSGMGQETQYF. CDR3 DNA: TGTGCCACCGGGAGCGGGATGGGCCAAGAGACCCAGTACTTC. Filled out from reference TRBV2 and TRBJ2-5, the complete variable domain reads EPEVTQTPSHQVTQMGQEVILRCVPISNHLYFYWYRQILGQKVEFLVSFYNNEISEKSEIFDDQFSVERPDGSNFTLKIRSTKLEDSAMYFCATGSGMGQETQYFGPGTRLLVL.

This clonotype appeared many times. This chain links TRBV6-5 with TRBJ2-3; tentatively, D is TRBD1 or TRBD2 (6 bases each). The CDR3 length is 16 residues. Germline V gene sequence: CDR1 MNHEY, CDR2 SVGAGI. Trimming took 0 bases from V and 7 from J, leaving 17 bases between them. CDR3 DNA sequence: TGTGCCAGCAGTTACTCGGAGGGACACCTCACGAATACGCAGTATTTT. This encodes CASSYSEGHLTNTQYF.

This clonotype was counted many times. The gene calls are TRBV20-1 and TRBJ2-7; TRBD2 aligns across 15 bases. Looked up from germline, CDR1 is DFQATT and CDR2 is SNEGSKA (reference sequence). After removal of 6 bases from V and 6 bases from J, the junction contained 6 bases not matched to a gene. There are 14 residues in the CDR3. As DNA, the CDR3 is TGCAGTGCCCCGCCGGGACTAGCGGGAGGCGAGCAGTACTTC. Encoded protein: CSAPPGLAGGEQYF.

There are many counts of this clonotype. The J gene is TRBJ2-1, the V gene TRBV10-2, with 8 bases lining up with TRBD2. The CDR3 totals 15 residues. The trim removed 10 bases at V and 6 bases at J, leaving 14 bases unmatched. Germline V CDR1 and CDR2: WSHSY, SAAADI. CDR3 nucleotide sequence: TGCGCCACCTCAGGGTCGAGCGGGGGCCTCAATGAGCAGTTCTTC. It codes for CATSGSSGGLNEQFF.